This T cell receptor (beta chain) was sequenced for a study of blood T cell repertoires in COVID-19. As for the study in general: T cells, B-cell-depleted T cells, or PBMCs provided the cDNA or gDNA that served as material.

This CDR3 spans 12 amino acids. Per germline, CDR1 GTSNPN and CDR2 SVGIG (reference sequence). The ends were cut back, 4 bases at V and 0 bases at J, with 4 bases in the middle. Under the authors' procedure: Amplifying reference gene primers gave estimates of nucleated cell counts. The repertoire was sequenced with immunoSEQ multiplex PCR; TCRdb's copy has only in-frame clones and lacks some. Clonal size and the V and J genes are those of that table, whereas D and trimming came from the DNA. The table includes around 150,000 clones, 80% detected once. Residents of about two dozen US areas, aged about 18 to 100 years, made up the participants. Two consecutive negative NP/OP PCR tests, clearance, or resolved symptoms defined Cohort 3 recovery.

Input material: PBMCs or T cells enriched from blood (not recorded which). This chain uses TRBV30 with TRBJ1-3, with D unresolved. The TCR was taken from an older woman who had recovered from COVID-19. Here the CDR3 DNA reads TGTGCCTGGAAGCCCTCTGGAAACACCATATATTTT. It is translated as CAWKPSGNTIYF.